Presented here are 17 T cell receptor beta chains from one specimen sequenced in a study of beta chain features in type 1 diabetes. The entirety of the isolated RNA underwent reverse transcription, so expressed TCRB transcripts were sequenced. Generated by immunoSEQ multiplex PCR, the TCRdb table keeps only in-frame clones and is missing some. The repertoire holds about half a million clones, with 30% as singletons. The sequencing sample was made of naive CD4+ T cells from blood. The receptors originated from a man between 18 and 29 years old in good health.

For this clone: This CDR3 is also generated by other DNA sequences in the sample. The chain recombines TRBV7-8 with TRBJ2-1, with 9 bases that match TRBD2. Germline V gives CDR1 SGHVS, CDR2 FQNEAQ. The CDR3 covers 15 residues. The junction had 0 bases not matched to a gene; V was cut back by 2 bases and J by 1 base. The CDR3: CASSLLAGSYNEQFF. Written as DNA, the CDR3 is TGTGCCAGCAGCTTACTAGCGGGATCCTACAATGAGCAGTTCTTC.

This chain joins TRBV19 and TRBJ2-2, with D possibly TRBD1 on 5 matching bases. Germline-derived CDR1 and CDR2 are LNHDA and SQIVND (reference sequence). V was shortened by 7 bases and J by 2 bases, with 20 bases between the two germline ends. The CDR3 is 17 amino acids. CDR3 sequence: CASTVMRTTANTGELFF. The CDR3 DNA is TGTGCCAGTACCGTGATGAGGACAACAGCAAACACCGGGGAGCTGTTTTTT.

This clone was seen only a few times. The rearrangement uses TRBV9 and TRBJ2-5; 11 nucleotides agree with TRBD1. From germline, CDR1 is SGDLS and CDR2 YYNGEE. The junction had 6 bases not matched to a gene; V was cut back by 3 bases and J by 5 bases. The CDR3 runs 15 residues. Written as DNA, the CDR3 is TGTGCCAGCAGCGCGAGGGACAGGGGGAGTGAGACCCAGTACTTC. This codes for CASSARDRGSETQYF.

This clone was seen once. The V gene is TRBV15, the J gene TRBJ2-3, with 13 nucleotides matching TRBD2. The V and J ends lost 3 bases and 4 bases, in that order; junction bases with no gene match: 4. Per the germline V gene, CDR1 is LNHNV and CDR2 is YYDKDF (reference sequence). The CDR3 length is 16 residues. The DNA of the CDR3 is TGTGCCACCAGCAGTGGGACTAGCGGGAATCCAGATACGCAGTATTTT. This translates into CATSSGTSGNPDTQYF. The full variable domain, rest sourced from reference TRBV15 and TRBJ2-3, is DAMVIQNPRYQVTQFGKPVTLSCSQTLNHNVMYWYQQKSSQAPKLLFHYYDKDFNNEADTPDNFQSRRPNTSFCFLDIRSPGLGDTAMYLCATSSGTSGNPDTQYFGPGTRLTVL.

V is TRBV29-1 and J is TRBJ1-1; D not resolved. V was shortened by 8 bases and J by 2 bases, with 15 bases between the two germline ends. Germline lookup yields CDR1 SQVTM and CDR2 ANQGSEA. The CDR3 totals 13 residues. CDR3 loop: CSSFVRANTEAFF. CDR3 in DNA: TGCAGCTCCTTTGTGAGGGCCAACACTGAAGCTTTCTTT.

The CDR3 bases are TGTGCCAGCAACCTTTACAGGGGCCTTTCCAATGAGCAGTTCTTC. Amino acid sequence: CASNLYRGLSNEQFF. The chain employs TRBV11-2 and TRBJ2-1; TRBD1 agrees at 7 bases. CDR1 and CDR2 (germline): SGHAT, FQNNGV. The CDR3 has 15 amino acids. J was trimmed by 6 bases and V by 7 bases; bases with no gene match: 12.

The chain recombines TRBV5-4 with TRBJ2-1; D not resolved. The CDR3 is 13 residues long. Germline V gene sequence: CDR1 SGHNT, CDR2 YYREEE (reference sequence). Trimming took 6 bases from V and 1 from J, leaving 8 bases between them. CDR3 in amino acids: CASNEVSYNEQFF. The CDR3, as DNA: TGTGCCAGCAATGAAGTGTCCTACAATGAGCAGTTCTTC. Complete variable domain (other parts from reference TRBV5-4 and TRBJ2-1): ETGVTQSPTHLIKTRGQQVTLRCSSQSGHNTVSWYQQALGQGPQFIFQYYREEENGRGNFPPRFSGLQFPNYSSELNVNALELDDSALYLCASNEVSYNEQFFGPGTRLTVL.

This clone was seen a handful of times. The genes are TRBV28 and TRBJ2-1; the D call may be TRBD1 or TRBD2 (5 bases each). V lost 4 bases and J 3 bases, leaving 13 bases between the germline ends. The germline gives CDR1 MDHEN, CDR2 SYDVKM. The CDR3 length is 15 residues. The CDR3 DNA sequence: TGTGCCAGCAGTTGGGGACGGCGGTACTACAATGAGCAGTTCTTC. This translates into CASSWGRRYYNEQFF.

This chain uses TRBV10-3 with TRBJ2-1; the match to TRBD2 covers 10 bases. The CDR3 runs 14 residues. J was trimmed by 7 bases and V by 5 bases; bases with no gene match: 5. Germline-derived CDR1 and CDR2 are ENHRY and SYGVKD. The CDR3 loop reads CAISKREGQNEQFF. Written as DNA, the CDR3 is TGTGCCATCAGTAAGCGGGAGGGCCAGAATGAGCAGTTCTTC.

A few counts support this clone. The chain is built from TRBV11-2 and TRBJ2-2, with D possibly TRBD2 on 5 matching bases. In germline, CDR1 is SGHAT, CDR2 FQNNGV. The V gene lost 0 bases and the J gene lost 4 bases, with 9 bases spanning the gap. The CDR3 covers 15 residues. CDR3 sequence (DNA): TGTGCCAGCAGCTTAGATCCGGGAAGCACCGGGGAGCTGTTTTTT. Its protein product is CASSLDPGSTGELFF.

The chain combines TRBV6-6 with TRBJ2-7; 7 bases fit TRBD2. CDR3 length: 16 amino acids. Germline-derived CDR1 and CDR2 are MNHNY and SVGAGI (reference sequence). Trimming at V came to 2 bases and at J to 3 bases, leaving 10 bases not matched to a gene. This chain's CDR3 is CASSYLGGARRYEQYF. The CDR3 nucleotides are TGTGCCAGCAGTTACCTGGGAGGGGCGCGGCGCTACGAGCAGTACTTC.

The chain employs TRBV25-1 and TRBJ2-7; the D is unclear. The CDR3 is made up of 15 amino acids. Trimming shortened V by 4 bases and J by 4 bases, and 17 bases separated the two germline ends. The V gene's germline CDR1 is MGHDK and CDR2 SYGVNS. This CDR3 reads CASSGLATPTYEQYF. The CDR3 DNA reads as TGTGCCAGCAGTGGCTTGGCTACCCCCACTTACGAGCAGTACTTC.

Here the CDR3 DNA reads TGTGCCGGAACCGGACAGAAACTGTTTTTT. Residues: CAGTGQKLFF. The genes are TRBV30 and TRBJ1-4; maybe TRBD1 (6 bases). The CDR3 has 10 residues. CDR1 is GTSNPN and CDR2 is SVGIG in the germline V gene (reference sequence). Trimming cost V 8 bases and J 11 bases, with 12 bases left between them.

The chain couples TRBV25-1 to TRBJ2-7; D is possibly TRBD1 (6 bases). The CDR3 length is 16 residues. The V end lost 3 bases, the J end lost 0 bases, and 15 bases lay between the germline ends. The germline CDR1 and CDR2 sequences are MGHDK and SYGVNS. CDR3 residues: CASSDSRGKSSYEQYF. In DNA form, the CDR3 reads TGTGCCAGCAGTGACTCCAGGGGAAAGAGCTCCTACGAGCAGTACTTC.

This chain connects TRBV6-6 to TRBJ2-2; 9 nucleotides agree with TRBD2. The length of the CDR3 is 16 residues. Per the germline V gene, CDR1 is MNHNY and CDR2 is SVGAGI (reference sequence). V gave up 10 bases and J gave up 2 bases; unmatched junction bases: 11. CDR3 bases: TGTGCCATCCCGTCCGGGCGGGAGGGAAACACCGGGGAGCTGTTTTTT. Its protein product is CAIPSGREGNTGELFF.

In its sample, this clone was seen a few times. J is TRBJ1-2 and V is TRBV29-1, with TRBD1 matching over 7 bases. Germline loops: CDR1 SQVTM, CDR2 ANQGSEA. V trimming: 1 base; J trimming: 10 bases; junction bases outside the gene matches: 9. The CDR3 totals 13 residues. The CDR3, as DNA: TGCAGCGTTGAAGGGACAGGAACTATGGACTACACCTTC. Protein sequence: CSVEGTGTMDYTF.

The CDR3 DNA reads TGTGCCAGCAGGTCACAGGGTAGCTGGAAAGCTTTCTTT. Its protein product is CASRSQGSWKAFF. This sequence joins TRBV6-5 and TRBJ1-1; a possible D gene is TRBD1 (6 bases). Per germline, CDR1 MNHEY and CDR2 SVGAGI. The CDR3 runs to 13 residues. V was shortened by 6 bases and J by 9 bases, with 17 bases between the two germline ends.